A single sample gave rise to the 12 T cell receptor beta chains below, sequenced in a study of blood T cells in healthy people across ages. With a J-beta primer mix and a sample-barcoded 5' primer, a second PCR ran 7 to 11 cycles. TCRdb reprocessed the 5' RACE reads via MiXCR and lists one record per CDR3 protein. The repertoire has some 1.8 million distinct CDR3 sequences, more than 35% of them found once; the top ten carry more than 20%. The sequenced sample consisted of blood. The receptors here all came from a human donor in good health.

The chain couples TRBV9 to TRBJ2-1; D ambiguous. The CDR3 has 12 amino acids. The germline V and J ends were trimmed by 3 bases and 5 bases, with 6 bases remaining between them. Germline V gene sequence: CDR1 SGDLS, CDR2 YYNGEE. The CDR3 sequence is CASSDHDNEQFF. The CDR3 nucleotides read TGTGCCAGCAGCGACCACGACAATGAGCAGTTCTTC.

The V call is TRBV5-1, the J call TRBJ2-1; 13 bases fit TRBD2. Trimming at V came to 0 bases and at J to 8 bases, leaving 5 bases not matched to a gene. The CDR3 loop spans 16 amino acids. CDR1 and CDR2 from the germline V gene are SGHRS and YFSETQ. The CDR3 region has the DNA TGCGCCAGCAGCTTGGGGACTAGCGGGGGAGGAGATGAGCAGTTCTTC. Translating it yields CASSLGTSGGGDEQFF.

On this clonotype itself: A read error may account for a junction end that differs from germline. The chain links TRBV15 to TRBJ2-1; the D gene is possibly TRBD1 (6 bases). This CDR3 spans 17 amino acids. Looked up from germline, CDR1 is LNHNV and CDR2 is YYDKDF (reference sequence). The DNA for the CDR3 is TGTGCCACCAGCAGAGATCTAGTGGCAGGGGCGGGCAATGAACAGTTCTTC. Its protein is CATSRDLVAGAGNEQFF.

The chain joins TRBV28 to TRBJ1-2, with D unclear. The length of the CDR3 is 10 residues. Germline assignment: CDR1 MDHEN and CDR2 SYDVKM. Here the CDR3 reads CVVSSNGYTF. In DNA form, the CDR3 reads TGTGTAGTGTCTTCAAATGGCTACACCTTC.

This clonotype has just a few counts. This sequence joins TRBV7-9 and TRBJ2-3, with a tentative D call TRBD2 (6 bases). V shed 2 bases and J shed 7 bases, with 25 bases lying between them. Germline V gives CDR1 SEHNR, CDR2 FQNEAQ (reference sequence). The CDR3 extends over 18 amino acids. CDR3 coding DNA: TGTGCCAGCAGCTTATTCTCCGGGACTTCTCAATATACGTATACGCAGTATTTT. It codes for CASSLFSGTSQYTYTQYF.

This chain connects TRBV3-1 to TRBJ1-1; possible D gene TRBD1, 5 bases. Per germline, CDR1 LGHDT and CDR2 YNNKEL (reference sequence). CDR3 length: 16 residues. The germline V and J ends were trimmed by 4 bases and 0 bases, with 15 bases remaining between them. This chain's CDR3 is CASSPPGGSMNTEAFF. The CDR3 DNA sequence: TGTGCCAGCAGCCCACCCGGGGGAAGTATGAACACTGAAGCTTTCTTT.

There are many counts of this clonotype. The germline gene is not matched at one end of the junction; a read error may be the cause. The J gene is TRBJ2-1, the V gene TRBV5-1; D possibly corresponds to TRBD1 (6 bases). Germline-derived CDR1 and CDR2 are SGHRS and YFSETQ. This CDR3 is built from 14 residues. This CDR3 reads CASSPDSSYNEQFF. DNA of the CDR3: TGTGCCAGCAGTCCGGACAGCTCCTACAATGAGCAGTTCTTC.

This chain joins TRBV7-9 and TRBJ2-7; the D gene is possibly TRBD1 (6 bases). The CDR3 covers 16 residues. Trimming removed 2 bases at V and 4 bases at J, with 18 bases between. Germline lookup yields CDR1 SEHNR and CDR2 FQNEAQ (reference sequence). Here the CDR3 reads CASSLSCQSGAYEQYF. The CDR3 DNA is TGTGCCAGCAGCTTATCGTGCCAATCAGGGGCTTACGAGCAGTACTTC. Full variable domain (remainder filled in from reference TRBV7-9 and TRBJ2-7): DTGVSQNPRHKITKRGQNVTFRCDPISEHNRLYWYRQTLGQGPEFLTYFQNEAQLEKSRLLSDRFSAERPKGSFSTLEIQRTEQGDSAMYLCASSLSCQSGAYEQYFGPGTRLTVT.

The V call is TRBV20-1, the J call TRBJ1-6; possible D gene TRBD1, 5 bases. The CDR3 is 13 amino acids. CDR1 is DFQATT and CDR2 is SNEGSKA in the germline V gene (reference sequence). With 3 bases removed from V and 7 bases from J, the gap between germline ends came to 10 bases. CDR3 loop: CSARGEQNSPLHF. CDR3 in DNA: TGCAGTGCTAGGGGGGAGCAGAATTCACCCCTCCACTTT.

The V and J genes are TRBV20-1 and TRBJ2-2; a weak D match, TRBD2 (5 bases). CDR1 is DFQATT, CDR2 SNEGSKA, per germline (reference sequence). This CDR3 has 16 amino acids. Deletions cut 0 bases from V and 4 bases from J, with 15 bases between. CDR3 DNA: TGCAGTGCTAGAGACCGGGGAGCCCTAACCACCGGGGAGCTGTTTTTT. Translated, it gives CSARDRGALTTGELFF.

The CDR3 loop is CASSLTWGQGAYEQYF. CDR3 in DNA: TGTGCCAGCAGTCTAACTTGGGGACAGGGGGCCTACGAGCAGTACTTC. The gene calls are TRBV12-3 or TRBV12-4 and TRBJ2-7; 11 bases line up with TRBD1. V was pared by 5 bases and J by 2 bases, with 8 bases of the junction left unmatched. The CDR3 runs to 16 residues.

The chain joins TRBV12-3 or TRBV12-4 to TRBJ2-1; 7 bases align to TRBD1. The ends lost 8 bases at V and 5 bases at J; junction bases unmatched: 3. This CDR3 comprises 12 residues. CDR3 nucleotides: TGTGCCAGCCCAGGGACAGACAATGAGCAGTTCTTC. Translated: CASPGTDNEQFF.